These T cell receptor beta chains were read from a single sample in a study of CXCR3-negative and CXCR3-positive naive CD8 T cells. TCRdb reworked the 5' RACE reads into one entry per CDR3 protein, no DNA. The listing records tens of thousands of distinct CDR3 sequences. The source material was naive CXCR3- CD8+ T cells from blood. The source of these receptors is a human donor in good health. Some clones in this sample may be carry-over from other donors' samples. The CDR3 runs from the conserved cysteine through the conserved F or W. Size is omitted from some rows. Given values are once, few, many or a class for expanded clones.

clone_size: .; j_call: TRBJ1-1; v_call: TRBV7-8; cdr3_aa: CASSSATSRWDTEAFF
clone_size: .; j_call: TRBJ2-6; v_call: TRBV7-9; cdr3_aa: CASSPGPVGANVLTF
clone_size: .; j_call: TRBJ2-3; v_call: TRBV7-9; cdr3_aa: CASSSGLTGADTQYF
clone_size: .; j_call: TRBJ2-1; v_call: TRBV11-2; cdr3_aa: CASSPFQGRYAYNEQFF
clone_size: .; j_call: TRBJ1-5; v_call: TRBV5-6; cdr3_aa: CASSSPPDQPQHF
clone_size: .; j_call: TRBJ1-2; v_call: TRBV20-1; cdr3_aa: CSARRTDYGYTF
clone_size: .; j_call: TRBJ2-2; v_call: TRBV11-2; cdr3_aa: CASNGEDTGELFF
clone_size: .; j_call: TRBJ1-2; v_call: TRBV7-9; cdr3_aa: CASSRDREDGYTF
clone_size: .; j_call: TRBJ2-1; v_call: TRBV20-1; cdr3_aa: CSASSGNEQFF
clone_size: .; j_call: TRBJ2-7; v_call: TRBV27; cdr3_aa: CASSLSPSYEQYF
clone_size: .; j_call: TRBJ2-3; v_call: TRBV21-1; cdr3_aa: CASSRLAGRFTDTQYF
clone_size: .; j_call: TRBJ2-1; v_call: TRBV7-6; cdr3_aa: CASSLVAGSSYNEQFF
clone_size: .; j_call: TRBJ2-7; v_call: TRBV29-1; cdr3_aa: CSVGGGHEPYEQYF
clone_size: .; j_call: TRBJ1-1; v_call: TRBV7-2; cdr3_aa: CASSPPADPEAFF
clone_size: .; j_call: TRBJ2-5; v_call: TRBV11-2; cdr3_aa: CASSLDAGFVGETQYF
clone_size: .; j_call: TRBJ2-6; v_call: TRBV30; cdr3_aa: CAWVSGANVLTF
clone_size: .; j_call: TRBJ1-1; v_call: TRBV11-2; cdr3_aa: CASSTAYSEAFF
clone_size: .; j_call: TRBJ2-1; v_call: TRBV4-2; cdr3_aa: CASSQGSSLALNEQFF
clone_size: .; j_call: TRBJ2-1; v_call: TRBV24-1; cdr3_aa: CATSRTGMYNEQFF
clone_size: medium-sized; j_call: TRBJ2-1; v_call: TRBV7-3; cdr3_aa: CASSGTGRQGPNNEQFF
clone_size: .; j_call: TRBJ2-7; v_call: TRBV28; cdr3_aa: CASSFIGTSPHEQYF
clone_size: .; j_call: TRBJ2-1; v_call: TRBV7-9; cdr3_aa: CASSIGQGRDEQFF
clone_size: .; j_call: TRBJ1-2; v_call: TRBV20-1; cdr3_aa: CSARARPGTNYGYTF
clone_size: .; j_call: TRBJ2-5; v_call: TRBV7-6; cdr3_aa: CASSPLGYQETQYF
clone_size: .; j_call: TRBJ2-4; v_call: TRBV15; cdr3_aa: CATSKPGTGRAKNIQYF